The 29 T cell receptor beta chains below all came from one sample that was sequenced in a study of a mutant IDH1 vaccine in newly diagnosed glioma. Time point specified: baseline, week 1 (first vaccination visit). Treatment noted: pre-vaccination baseline after standard-of-care therapy. Assay used: immunoSEQ multiplex PCR; TCRdb lists only in-frame clones, some missing. The sample yields about 21,000 clones, over 75% seen once. The sample here was PBMCs, taken from a glioma patient treated with radiotherapy, temozolomide or both. These receptors originate from a man aged 40-49 years with glioma.

This clone was seen once. The rearrangement links TRBV5-4 to TRBJ1-5; no definite D call. There are 12 residues in the CDR3. Germline V gene lookup returns CDR1 SGHNT and CDR2 YYREEE (reference sequence). Trimming stripped 0 bases from V and 6 bases from J, with 4 bases between. Here the CDR3 reads CASSLAGQPQHF. The CDR3 DNA follows: TGTGCCAGCAGCTTGGCGGGTCAGCCCCAGCATTTT.

This chain connects TRBV6-5 to TRBJ2-1; perhaps TRBD1 as D (5 bases). The CDR3 spans 14 residues. The V and J ends lost 2 bases and 4 bases respectively, with 9 bases between them. Per germline, CDR1 MNHEY and CDR2 SVGAGI. The CDR3 bases are TGTGCCAGCAGTTACGGGGCAGGGTACAATGAGCAGTTCTTC. Translated: CASSYGAGYNEQFF.

V gene TRBV5-1 combines with J gene TRBJ2-3, with a weak D call TRBD1 (7 bases). The CDR3 covers 16 residues. CDR1 SGHRS and CDR2 YFSETQ come from the germline V gene. With 0 bases removed from V and 3 bases from J, the gap between germline ends came to 14 bases. CDR3 DNA sequence: TGCGCCAGCAGCTTGGAGGGCAGGGGGGTAACAGATACGCAGTATTTT. This gives the protein CASSLEGRGVTDTQYF.

V usage is TRBV5-4 and J usage is TRBJ1-2; D perhaps matches TRBD1 (6 bases). Germline loops: CDR1 SGHNT, CDR2 YYREEE (reference sequence). This CDR3 is 13 amino acids long. V shed 0 bases and J shed 3 bases, with 6 bases lying between them. CDR3 nucleotide sequence: TGTGCCAGCAGCTTGGCAGGGGACTATGGCTACACCTTC. Translation: CASSLAGDYGYTF. The full variable domain, with the rest looked up from reference TRBV5-4 and TRBJ1-2, is ETGVTQSPTHLIKTRGQQVTLRCSSQSGHNTVSWYQQALGQGPQFIFQYYREEENGRGNFPPRFSGLQFPNYSSELNVNALELDDSALYLCASSLAGDYGYTFGSGTRLTVV.

CDR3 in amino acids: CASSQFDGSGITGGELFF. The CDR3 bases are TGTGCCAGCAGCCAATTCGATGGTAGCGGGATTACGGGAGGGGAGCTGTTTTTT. The chain joins TRBV4-2 to TRBJ2-2; 8 nucleotides match TRBD2. Germline CDR1 LGHNA, CDR2 YNFKEQ. Trimming removed 2 bases from V and 8 bases from J; junction bases left unmatched: 16. The CDR3 covers 18 residues.

The chain recombines TRBV6-1 with TRBJ2-7; 9 bases map to TRBD2. The trim removed 9 bases at V and 4 bases at J, leaving 7 bases unmatched. CDR1 and CDR2 (germline): MNHNS, SASEGT. The CDR3 has 13 amino acids. The CDR3 region is CASTMGLAYEQYF. The CDR3 DNA reads as TGTGCCAGTACTATGGGACTAGCTTACGAGCAGTACTTC.

The V and J genes are TRBV5-1 and TRBJ2-1; the D call may be TRBD1 or TRBD2 (5 bases each). Trimming stripped 6 bases from V and 0 bases from J, with 10 bases between. Per germline, CDR1 SGHRS and CDR2 YFSETQ. The CDR3 loop spans 14 amino acids. The CDR3 DNA reads as TGCGCCAGCACCCGGGACGGCTCCTACAATGAGCAGTTCTTC. This sequence encodes CASTRDGSYNEQFF.

This clone was seen just once. This rearrangement joins TRBV6-5 to TRBJ2-3; 7 nucleotides line up with TRBD1. The trim removed 6 bases at V and 0 bases at J, leaving 6 bases unmatched. The length of the CDR3 is 15 residues. Germline lookup yields CDR1 MNHEY and CDR2 SVGAGI. CDR3 DNA sequence: TGTGCCAGCAGGACAGGGCAAACTAGCACAGATACGCAGTATTTT. This gives the protein CASRTGQTSTDTQYF.

The chain is built from TRBV5-1 and TRBJ2-6; the D call may be TRBD1 or TRBD2 (6 bases each). The V end was cut by 0 bases, the J end by 0 bases, with 7 bases between. Germline V gene data show CDR1 as SGHRS and CDR2 as YFSETQ. The length of the CDR3 is 16 residues. Here the CDR3 DNA reads TGCGCCAGCAGCTTGGAGGGGGGCTCTGGGGCCAACGTCCTGACTTTC. It translates to CASSLEGGSGANVLTF.

The chain has TRBV4-1 and TRBJ2-3, with 7 positions matching TRBD1. V lost 5 bases, J lost 4 bases, and 12 bases stayed unmatched. The CDR3 spans 16 residues. CDR1 and CDR2 (germline): MGHRA, YSYEKL. CDR3 loop: CASSKLAGGEPDTQYF. DNA for the CDR3: TGCGCCAGCAGCAAGCTAGCAGGGGGAGAGCCAGATACGCAGTATTTT.

The chain combines TRBV6-5 with TRBJ1-5, with 8 bases identical to TRBD1. The germline V gene encodes CDR1 MNHEY and CDR2 SVGAGI. V lost 6 bases, J lost 7 bases, and 11 bases stayed unmatched. The CDR3 totals 15 residues. The CDR3, as DNA: TGTGCCAGCAGCCCTGGACAGGGATTGGTGCAGCCCCAGCATTTT. As protein: CASSPGQGLVQPQHF.

J is TRBJ2-3 and V is TRBV2; D unresolved. Per germline, CDR1 SNHLY and CDR2 FYNNEI. Trimming stripped 2 bases from V and 2 bases from J, with 11 bases between. This CDR3 comprises 15 residues. CDR3 nucleotide sequence: TGTGCCAGCAGTGAACTGGGTACCCCCACAGATACGCAGTATTTT. Translating it yields CASSELGTPTDTQYF.

The chain combines TRBV14 with TRBJ1-4, with a possible D match to TRBD1 (5 bases). The CDR3 has 15 amino acids. CDR1 and CDR2 from the germline V gene are SGHDN and FVKESK. V lost 2 bases and J 3 bases, leaving 10 bases between the germline ends. This CDR3 reads CASSQMGRPNEKLFF. The CDR3 bases are TGTGCCAGCAGCCAAATGGGACGGCCTAATGAAAAACTGTTTTTT.

In its sample, this clone was seen once. The genes are TRBV6-1 and TRBJ1-3; TRBD1 might be the D (5 bases). Trimming cost V 7 bases and J 1 base, with 14 bases left between them. The CDR3 consists of 15 residues. Germline V gene lookup returns CDR1 MNHNS and CDR2 SASEGT. CDR3 sequence: CASTLARGSGNTIYF. Written as DNA, the CDR3 is TGTGCCAGCACCCTTGCGAGGGGTTCTGGAAACACCATATATTTT.

V and J are TRBV30 and TRBJ1-4, with 7 nucleotides matching TRBD1. V lost 5 bases and J lost 5; bases outside the gene matches: 5. The CDR3 runs to 13 residues. Germline V gene sequence: CDR1 GTSNPN, CDR2 SVGIG (reference sequence). The CDR3 DNA sequence: TGTGCCTGGTGCCAGGGGGGGAATGAAAAACTGTTTTTT. It codes for CAWCQGGNEKLFF. The whole variable domain, remainder taken from reference TRBV30 and TRBJ1-4, is SQTIHQWPATLVQPVGSPLSLECTVEGTSNPNLYWYRQAAGRGLQLLFYSVGIGQISSEVPQNLSASRPQDRQFILSSKKLLLSDSGFYLCAWCQGGNEKLFFGSGTQLSVL.

CDR3 DNA: TGTGCCAGCAGTGGTGCGCCGGTAGGGGAAGCTTTCTTT. It yields the protein CASSGAPVGEAFF. This chain uses TRBV6-1 with TRBJ1-1; D gene ambiguous. The CDR3 totals 13 residues. Germline values: CDR1 MNHNS, CDR2 SASEGT. V gave up 4 bases and J gave up 8 bases, with 14 bases separating them.

This rearrangement joins TRBV19 to TRBJ2-2, with 7 bases matching TRBD2. This CDR3 has 15 amino acids. V shed 5 bases and J 0 bases; nucleotides not matched to a gene: 3. Germline V gives CDR1 LNHDA, CDR2 SQIVND (reference sequence). This CDR3 reads CASSLGGANTGELFF. The CDR3 DNA reads as TGTGCCAGTAGTTTGGGAGGGGCGAACACCGGGGAGCTGTTTTTT.

Only one count was recorded for this clone. This chain joins TRBV5-1 and TRBJ2-5; no reliable D call. V dropped 4 bases and J dropped 2 bases, with 12 bases sitting between them. Germline V gene lookup returns CDR1 SGHRS and CDR2 YFSETQ. This CDR3 contains 14 residues. The CDR3 here is CASSSARPQETQYF. CDR3 nucleotide sequence: TGCGCCAGCAGCAGTGCGCGGCCGCAAGAGACCCAGTACTTC.

This sequence joins TRBV7-3 and TRBJ2-6, with no clear D. V was trimmed by 5 bases and J by 0 bases, leaving 11 bases between them. Looked up from germline, CDR1 is SGHTA and CDR2 is FQGTGA. The CDR3 sequence is 16 residues long. The CDR3 loop reads CASSPPPLSGANVLTF. The CDR3 DNA is TGTGCCAGCAGCCCCCCCCCTCTCTCTGGGGCCAACGTCCTGACTTTC.

The chain joins TRBV4-2 to TRBJ2-2; TRBD2 might be the D (5 bases). Germline V gene data show CDR1 as LGHNA and CDR2 as YNFKEQ. This CDR3 has 17 residues. V lost 0 bases and J 4 bases, leaving 15 bases between the germline ends. The chain's CDR3 is CASSQDTRSRATGELFF. The CDR3 nucleotides are TGTGCCAGCAGCCAAGATACCCGCTCGAGGGCCACCGGGGAGCTGTTTTTT.

The V and J genes are TRBV4-3 and TRBJ2-3; D uncertain. Germline values: CDR1 LGHNA, CDR2 YSLEER. Trimming shortened V by 11 bases and J by 6 bases, and 9 bases separated the two germline ends. This CDR3 spans 10 amino acids. The DNA for the CDR3 is TGCGCCCTGCATTCCGATACGCAGTATTTT. This codes for CALHSDTQYF.

The chain links TRBV28 to TRBJ2-7; either TRBD1 or TRBD2 may supply D (5 bases each). Trimming took off 10 bases at V and 6 bases at J, with 16 bases between the two ends. This CDR3 comprises 12 residues. Per the germline V gene, CDR1 is MDHEN and CDR2 is SYDVKM. Here the CDR3 reads CATRDPMVEQYF. For the CDR3, the DNA is TGTGCCACCCGGGACCCGATGGTCGAGCAGTACTTC.

This chain joins TRBV29-1 and TRBJ2-1; either TRBD1 or TRBD2 may fit D (5 bases each). Trimming cost V 3 bases and J 6 bases, with 24 bases left between them. The CDR3 spans 17 residues. Germline V gene lookup returns CDR1 SQVTM and CDR2 ANQGSEA. CDR3 bases: TGCAGCGTTGAGGATCCTTTGGGGGTGGGAGTCTCCAATGAGCAGTTCTTC. Its translation: CSVEDPLGVGVSNEQFF.

The chain combines TRBV6-1 with TRBJ2-5; 7 bases fit TRBD1. This CDR3 is 13 amino acids long. CDR1 and CDR2 (germline): MNHNS, SASEGT. With V trimmed by 4 bases and J by 2 bases, 1 base remained unmatched. In DNA form, the CDR3 reads TGTGCCAGCAGTGCGGACAGGCAAGAGACCCAGTACTTC. Translating it yields CASSADRQETQYF.

The CDR3 loop is CASTPDRVVYGYTF. The CDR3 DNA is TGTGCCAGCACCCCGGACAGGGTCGTCTATGGCTACACCTTC. The V gene is TRBV6-5, the J gene TRBJ1-2; TRBD1 agrees at 8 bases. V shed 7 bases, J shed 4 bases, and the junction held 8 bases outside the gene matches. This CDR3 contains 14 residues. CDR1 and CDR2 (germline): MNHEY, SVGAGI.

This clone is medium-sized within its sample. V gene TRBV28 combines with J gene TRBJ2-4; maybe TRBD2 (6 bases). The CDR3 is 15 residues long. V lost 11 bases and J lost 0, with 17 bases in between. The V gene's germline CDR1 is MDHEN and CDR2 SYDVKM. CDR3 bases: TGTGCCCCTTTAGCGGCCCCAGGAGCCAAAAACATTCAGTACTTC. Amino acid sequence: CAPLAAPGAKNIQYF.

The chain employs TRBV6-5 and TRBJ2-7; 9 bases are a match to TRBD2. The CDR3 contains 14 residues. CDR1 and CDR2 from the germline V gene are MNHEY and SVGAGI. The trim removed 5 bases at V and 6 bases at J, leaving 8 bases unmatched. The chain's CDR3 is CASSRSGRSFEQYF. The CDR3 bases are TGTGCCAGCAGTCGGAGCGGGAGGAGCTTCGAGCAGTACTTC.

The gene calls are TRBV5-4 and TRBJ2-3; D may be TRBD1 or TRBD2 (5 bases each). Germline V lookup: CDR1 SGHNT, CDR2 YYREEE (reference sequence). The CDR3 totals 13 residues. V was pared by 4 bases and J by 6 bases, with 12 bases between. CDR3 amino acids: CASSNGGGDTQYF. CDR3 coding DNA: TGTGCCAGCAGCAATGGGGGTGGGGATACGCAGTATTTT.

This chain uses TRBV2 with TRBJ1-3; D is unresolved. Trimming shortened V by 8 bases and J by 0 bases, and 11 bases separated the two germline ends. Germline CDR1 is SNHLY and CDR2 is FYNNEI. The CDR3 runs 14 residues. The CDR3 DNA reads TGTGCCAGCCGGCAGGACCTCTCTGGAAACACCATATATTTT. This encodes CASRQDLSGNTIYF.